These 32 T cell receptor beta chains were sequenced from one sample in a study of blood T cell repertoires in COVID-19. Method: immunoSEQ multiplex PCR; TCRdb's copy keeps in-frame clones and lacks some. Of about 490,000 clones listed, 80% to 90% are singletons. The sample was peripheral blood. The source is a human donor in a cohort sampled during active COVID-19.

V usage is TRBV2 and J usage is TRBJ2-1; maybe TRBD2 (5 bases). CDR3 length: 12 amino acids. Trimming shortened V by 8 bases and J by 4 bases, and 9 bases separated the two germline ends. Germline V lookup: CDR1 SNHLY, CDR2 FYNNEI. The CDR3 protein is CASLRAYNEQFF. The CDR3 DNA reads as TGTGCCAGCTTGAGGGCGTACAATGAGCAGTTCTTC.

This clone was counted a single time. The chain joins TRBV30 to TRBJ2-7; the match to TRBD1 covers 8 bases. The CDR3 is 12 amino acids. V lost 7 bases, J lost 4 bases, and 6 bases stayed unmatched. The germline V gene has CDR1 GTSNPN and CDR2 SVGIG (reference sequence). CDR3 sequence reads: CAFGTGGYEQYF. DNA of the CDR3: TGTGCCTTCGGGACAGGAGGGTACGAGCAGTACTTC.

DNA for the CDR3: TGTGCCAGCCTTTTGGGAGGATCCACAGATACGCAGTATTTT. As protein: CASLLGGSTDTQYF. This chain links TRBV6-6 with TRBJ2-3; a weak D match, TRBD2 (6 bases). CDR1 is MNHNY and CDR2 is SVGAGI in the germline V gene (reference sequence). V was cut by 8 bases and J by 2 bases, with 14 bases left in between. The CDR3 consists of 14 residues.

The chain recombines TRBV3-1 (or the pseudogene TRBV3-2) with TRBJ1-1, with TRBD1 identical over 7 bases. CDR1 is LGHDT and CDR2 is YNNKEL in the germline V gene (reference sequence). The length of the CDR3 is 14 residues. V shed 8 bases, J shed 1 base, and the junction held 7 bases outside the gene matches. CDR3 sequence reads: CASAFRQGNTEAFF. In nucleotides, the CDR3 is TGTGCCAGCGCCTTCCGACAGGGGAACACTGAAGCTTTCTTT.

The CDR3 sequence: CAISGRTPSSYNEQFF. CDR3 bases: TGTGCCATCAGCGGGAGGACACCGAGCTCCTACAATGAGCAGTTCTTC. The chain joins TRBV10-3 to TRBJ2-1; TRBD2 aligns across 7 bases. Germline CDR1 is ENHRY and CDR2 is SYGVKD. CDR3 length: 16 amino acids. Trimming took 6 bases from V and 0 from J; bases not matched to a gene: 8.

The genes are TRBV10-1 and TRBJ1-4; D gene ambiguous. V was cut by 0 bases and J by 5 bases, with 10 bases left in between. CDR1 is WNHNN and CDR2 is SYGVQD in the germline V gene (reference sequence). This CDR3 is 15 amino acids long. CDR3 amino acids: CASSESSRSNEKLFF. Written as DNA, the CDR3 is TGCGCCAGCAGTGAGTCGTCCAGGTCAAATGAAAAACTGTTTTTT.

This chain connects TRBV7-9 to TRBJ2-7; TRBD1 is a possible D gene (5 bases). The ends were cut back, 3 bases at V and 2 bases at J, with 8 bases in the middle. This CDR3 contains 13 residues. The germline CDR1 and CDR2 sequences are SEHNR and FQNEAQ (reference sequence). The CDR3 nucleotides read TGTGCCAGCAGCTTTCAGGGAACCTACGAGCAGTACTTC. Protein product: CASSFQGTYEQYF. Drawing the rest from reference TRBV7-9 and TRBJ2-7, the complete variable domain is DTGVSQNPRHKITKRGQNVTFRCDPISEHNRLYWYRQTLGQGPEFLTYFQNEAQLEKSRLLSDRFSAERPKGSFSTLEIQRTEQGDSAMYLCASSFQGTYEQYFGPGTRLTVT.

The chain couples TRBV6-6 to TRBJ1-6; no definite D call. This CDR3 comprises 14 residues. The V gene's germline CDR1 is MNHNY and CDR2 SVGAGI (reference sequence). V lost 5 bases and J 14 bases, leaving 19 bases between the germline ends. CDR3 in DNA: TGTGCCAGCAGTAAACCCCCGGCCGGGGAGGCCCTCCACTTT. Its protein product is CASSKPPAGEALHF.

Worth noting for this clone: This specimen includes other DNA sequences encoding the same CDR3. The CDR3 nucleotides read TGTGCCAGCAGCGTAGCTTCAGGGTCCTACGAGCAGTACTTC. It translates to CASSVASGSYEQYF. The chain is built from TRBV9 and TRBJ2-7; a possible D gene is TRBD1 (5 bases). The CDR3 runs to 14 residues. Between the trimmed V and J ends, which lost 0 bases and 1 base, there was a span of 8 bases. Germline V CDR1 and CDR2: SGDLS, YYNGEE.

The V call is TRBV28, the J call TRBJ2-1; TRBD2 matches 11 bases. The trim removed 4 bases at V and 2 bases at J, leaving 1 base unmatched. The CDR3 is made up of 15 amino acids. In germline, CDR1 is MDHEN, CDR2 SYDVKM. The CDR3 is CASSSSGRPYNEQFF. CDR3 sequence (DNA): TGTGCCAGCAGTTCTAGCGGGAGGCCCTACAATGAGCAGTTCTTC. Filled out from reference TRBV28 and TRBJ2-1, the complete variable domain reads DVKVTQSSRYLVKRTGEKVFLECVQDMDHENMFWYRQDPGLGLRLIYFSYDVKMKEKGDIPEGYSVSREKKERFSLILESASTNQTSMYLCASSSSGRPYNEQFFGPGTRLTVL.

Here the CDR3 reads CASRRGGADSPLHF. The CDR3 DNA reads as TGCGCCAGCAGAAGAGGAGGGGCGGATTCACCCCTCCACTTT. The J gene is TRBJ1-6, the V gene TRBV23-1; tentatively, D is TRBD1 (5 bases). TRBV23-1 is classed as an ORF, of uncertain function. V lost 6 bases and J 8 bases, leaving 14 bases between the germline ends. The CDR3 loop spans 14 amino acids.

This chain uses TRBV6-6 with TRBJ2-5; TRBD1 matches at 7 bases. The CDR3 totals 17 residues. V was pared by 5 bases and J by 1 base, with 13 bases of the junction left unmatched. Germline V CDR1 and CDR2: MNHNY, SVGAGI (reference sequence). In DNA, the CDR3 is TGTGCCAGCAGTCCGACTGGGACAGCCTTCCTCCAAGAGACCCAGTACTTC. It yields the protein CASSPTGTAFLQETQYF.

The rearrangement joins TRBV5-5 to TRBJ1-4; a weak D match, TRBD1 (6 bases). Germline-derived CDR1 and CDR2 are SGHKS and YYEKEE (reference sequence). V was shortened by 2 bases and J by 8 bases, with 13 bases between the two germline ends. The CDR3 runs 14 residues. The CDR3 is CASSFTGTSEKLFF. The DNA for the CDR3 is TGTGCCAGCAGCTTTACCGGGACATCGGAAAAACTGTTTTTT. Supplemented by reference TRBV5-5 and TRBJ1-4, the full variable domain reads DAGVTQSPTHLIKTRGQQVTLRCSPISGHKSVSWYQQVLGQGPQFIFQYYEKEERGRGNFPDRFSARQFPNYSSELNVNALLLGDSALYLCASSFTGTSEKLFFGSGTQLSVL.

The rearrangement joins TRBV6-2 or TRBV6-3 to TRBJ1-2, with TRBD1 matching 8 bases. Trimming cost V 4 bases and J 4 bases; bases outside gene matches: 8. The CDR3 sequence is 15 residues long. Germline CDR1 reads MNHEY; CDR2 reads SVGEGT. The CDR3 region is CASSLRTGRGYGYTF. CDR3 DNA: TGTGCCAGCAGTTTACGGACAGGGCGAGGCTATGGCTACACCTTC.

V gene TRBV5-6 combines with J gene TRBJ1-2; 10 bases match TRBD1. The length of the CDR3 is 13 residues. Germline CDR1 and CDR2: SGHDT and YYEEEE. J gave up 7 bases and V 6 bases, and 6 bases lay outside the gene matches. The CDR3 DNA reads TGTGCCAGCAACCTTGACAGGGGGCTTGGCTACACCTTC. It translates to CASNLDRGLGYTF.

CDR3 region: CASSQDNGANYGYTF. CDR3 sequence (DNA): TGCGCCAGCAGCCAAGATAACGGGGCTAACTATGGCTACACCTTC. The chain combines TRBV4-3 with TRBJ1-2, with D unclear. The V gene's germline CDR1 is LGHNA and CDR2 YSLEER. The CDR3 consists of 15 residues. V lost 0 bases to trimming and J lost 0 bases, with 8 bases between them.

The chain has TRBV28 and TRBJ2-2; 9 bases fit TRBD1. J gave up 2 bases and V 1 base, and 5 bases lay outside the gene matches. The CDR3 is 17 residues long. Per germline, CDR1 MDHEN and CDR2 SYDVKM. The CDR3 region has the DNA TGTGCCAGCAGTTTATTTGGGACAGGGACTAACACCGGGGAGCTGTTTTTT. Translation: CASSLFGTGTNTGELFF.

The CDR3 region is CSVVRTSGRREQFF. The CDR3 nucleotides read TGCAGCGTCGTCCGGACTAGCGGGAGAAGGGAGCAGTTCTTC. This chain links TRBV29-1 with TRBJ2-1, with 13 bases fitting TRBD2. The V gene's germline CDR1 is SQVTM and CDR2 ANQGSEA. V was clipped by 6 bases and J by 10 bases; unmatched bases: 9. The CDR3 covers 14 residues.

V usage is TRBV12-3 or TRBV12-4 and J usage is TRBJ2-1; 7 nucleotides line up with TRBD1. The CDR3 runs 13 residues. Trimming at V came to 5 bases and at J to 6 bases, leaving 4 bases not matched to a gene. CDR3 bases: TGTGCCAGCAGTCAGGACAGGTCCAATGAGCAGTTCTTC. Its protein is CASSQDRSNEQFF.

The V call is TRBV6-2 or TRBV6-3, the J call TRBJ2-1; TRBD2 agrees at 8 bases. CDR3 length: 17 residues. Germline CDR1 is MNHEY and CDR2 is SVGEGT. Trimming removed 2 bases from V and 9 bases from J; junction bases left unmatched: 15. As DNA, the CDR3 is TGTGCCAGCAGTTACGTAACAGCCGGGACTAGGATGAGTGAGCAGTTCTTC. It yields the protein CASSYVTAGTRMSEQFF.

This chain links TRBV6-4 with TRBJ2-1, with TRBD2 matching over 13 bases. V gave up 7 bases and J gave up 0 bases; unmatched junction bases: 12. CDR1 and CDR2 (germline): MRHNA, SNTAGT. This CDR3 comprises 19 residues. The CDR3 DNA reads TGTGCCAGCACCGCCGGCAGGGGACTAGCGGGAAGCTCCTACAATGAGCAGTTCTTC. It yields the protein CASTAGRGLAGSSYNEQFF.

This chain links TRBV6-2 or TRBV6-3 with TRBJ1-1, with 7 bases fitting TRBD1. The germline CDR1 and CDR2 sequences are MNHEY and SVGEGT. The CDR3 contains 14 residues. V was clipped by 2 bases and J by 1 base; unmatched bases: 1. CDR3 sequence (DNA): TGTGCCAGCAGTTACGAGGGGGCGAACACTGAAGCTTTCTTT. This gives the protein CASSYEGANTEAFF.

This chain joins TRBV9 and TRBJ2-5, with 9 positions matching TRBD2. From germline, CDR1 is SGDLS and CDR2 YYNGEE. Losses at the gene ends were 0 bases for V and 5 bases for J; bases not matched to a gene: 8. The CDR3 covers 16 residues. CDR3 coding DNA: TGTGCCAGCAGCGTAGGAGGGACTAGCAGGGGGGAGACCCAGTACTTC. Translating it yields CASSVGGTSRGETQYF.

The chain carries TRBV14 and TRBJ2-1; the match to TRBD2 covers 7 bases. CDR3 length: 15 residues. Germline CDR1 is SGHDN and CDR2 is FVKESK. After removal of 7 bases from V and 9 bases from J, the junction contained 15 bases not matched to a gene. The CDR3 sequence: CASTLRAGVLGEQFF. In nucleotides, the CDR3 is TGTGCCAGCACCCTAAGGGCGGGAGTATTGGGTGAGCAGTTCTTC. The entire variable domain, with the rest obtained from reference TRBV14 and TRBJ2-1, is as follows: EAGVTQFPSHSVIEKGQTVTLRCDPISGHDNLYWYRRVMGKEIKFLLHFVKESKQDESGMPNNRFLAERTGGTYSTLKVQPAELEDSGVYFCASTLRAGVLGEQFFGPGTRLTVL.

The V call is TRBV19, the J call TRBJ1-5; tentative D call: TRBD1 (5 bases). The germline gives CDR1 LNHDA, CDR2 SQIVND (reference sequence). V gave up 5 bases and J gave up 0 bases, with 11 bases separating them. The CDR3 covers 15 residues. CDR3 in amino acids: CASSERGDSNQPQHF. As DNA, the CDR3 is TGTGCCAGTAGTGAAAGGGGTGATAGCAATCAGCCCCAGCATTTT.

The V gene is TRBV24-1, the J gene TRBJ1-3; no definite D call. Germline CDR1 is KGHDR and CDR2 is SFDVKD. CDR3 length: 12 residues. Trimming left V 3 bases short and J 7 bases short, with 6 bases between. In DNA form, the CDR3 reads TGTGCCACCAGTGATCGAACTAACACCATATATTTT. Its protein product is CATSDRTNTIYF.

Here the CDR3 DNA reads TGTGCCAGCACTGGCGGTTTGGGTTCACCCCTCCACTTT. This encodes CASTGGLGSPLHF. The gene calls are TRBV2 and TRBJ1-6; no definite D call. Per the germline V gene, CDR1 is SNHLY and CDR2 is FYNNEI. V gave up 7 bases and J gave up 9 bases, with 13 bases separating them. CDR3 length: 13 amino acids.

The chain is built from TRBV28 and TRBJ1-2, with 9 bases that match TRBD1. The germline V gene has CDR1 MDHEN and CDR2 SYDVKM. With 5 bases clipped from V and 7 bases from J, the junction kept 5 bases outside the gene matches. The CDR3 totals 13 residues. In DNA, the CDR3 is TGTGCCAGCAGTACAACAGGGGGCTCTGGCTACACCTTC. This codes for CASSTTGGSGYTF.

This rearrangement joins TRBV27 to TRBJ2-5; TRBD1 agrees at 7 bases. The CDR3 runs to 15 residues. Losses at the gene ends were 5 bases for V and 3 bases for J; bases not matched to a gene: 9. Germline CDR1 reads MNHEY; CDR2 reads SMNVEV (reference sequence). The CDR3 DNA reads TGTGCCAGCAGTAAAGGGACAGCCTTAAAAGAGACCCAGTACTTC. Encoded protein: CASSKGTALKETQYF.

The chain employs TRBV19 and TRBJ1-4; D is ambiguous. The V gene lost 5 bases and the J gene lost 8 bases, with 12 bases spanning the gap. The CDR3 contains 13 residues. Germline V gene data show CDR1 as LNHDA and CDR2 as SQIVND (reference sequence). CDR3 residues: CASSGEGGEKLFF. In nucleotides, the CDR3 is TGTGCCAGTAGTGGGGAAGGAGGGGAAAAACTGTTTTTT.

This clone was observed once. CDR3 in amino acids: CASSPVGGRLSLEQYF. In nucleotides, the CDR3 is TGTGCCAGCAGCCCCGTAGGGGGACGGCTGTCTCTCGAGCAGTACTTC. V is TRBV3-1 (or the pseudogene TRBV3-2) and J is TRBJ2-7; perhaps TRBD1 as D (6 bases). V lost 4 bases to trimming and J lost 6 bases, with 22 bases between them. Per the germline V gene, CDR1 is LGHDT and CDR2 is YNNKEL (reference sequence). The CDR3 spans 16 residues.

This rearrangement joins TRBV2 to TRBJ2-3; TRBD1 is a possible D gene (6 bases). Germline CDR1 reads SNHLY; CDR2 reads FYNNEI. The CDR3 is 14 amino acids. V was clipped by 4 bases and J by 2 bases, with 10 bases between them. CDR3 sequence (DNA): TGTGCCAGCAGTGTACAGGGTGACACAGATACGCAGTATTTT. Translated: CASSVQGDTDTQYF.